This T cell receptor (beta chain) derives from a study of cytomegalovirus exposure and HLA in healthy donors. When sampled, the donors appeared nominally healthy, though they likely had unrecorded immune exposures. Whole-study findings and limits: A later analysis found that most CMV-associated TCR beta chains appeared HLA-restricted.

Both 60 Vbeta primers and 13 Jbeta primers went into the PCR. Assay: immunoSEQ multiplex PCR; the TCRdb copy retains only in-frame clones and omits some. The sample consists of some 200,000 clones, approximately 70% of them appearing once. Comment on this clone: What it binds is not known.

The CDR3 length is 16 residues. CDR1 is LGHNA, CDR2 YSLEER, per germline. With V trimmed by 3 bases and J by 2 bases, 5 bases remained unmatched. The chain has TRBV4-3 and TRBJ2-3; 10 bases are a match to TRBD1. Material for sequencing was PBMCs. This TCR derives from a man aged 40-49 years in good health and CMV-seropositive. The CDR3 loop is CASSQGQGLATDTQYF. The CDR3 DNA reads TGCGCCAGCAGCCAGGGACAGGGGTTGGCCACAGATACGCAGTATTTT.